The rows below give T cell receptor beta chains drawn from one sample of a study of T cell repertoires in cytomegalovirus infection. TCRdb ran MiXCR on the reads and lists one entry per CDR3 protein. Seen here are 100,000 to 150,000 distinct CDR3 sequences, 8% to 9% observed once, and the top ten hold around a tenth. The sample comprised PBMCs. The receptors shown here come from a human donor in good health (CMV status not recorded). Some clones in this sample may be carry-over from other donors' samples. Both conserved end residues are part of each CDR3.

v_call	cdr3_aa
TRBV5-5	CASSMTGVETQYF
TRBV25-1	CASRGPNTGELFF
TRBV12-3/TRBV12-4	CASSLQGRGLSEAFF
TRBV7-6	CASSGGRTGGGTEAFF
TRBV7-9	CASSPYRDRGFNEQFF
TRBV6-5	CASNVDKNSPLHF
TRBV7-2	CASSLASSGGREQFF
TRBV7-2	CASSAVLWDGNYGYTF
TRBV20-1	CSAHYSGTEAFF
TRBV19	CASSPQSITGELFF
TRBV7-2	CASSQGRLNQPQHF
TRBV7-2	CASSFPTGTTDTQYF
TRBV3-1	CASSQERDRGTQYF
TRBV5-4	CASSLGVARDNEQFF
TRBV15	CATSRDSPLGAYNEQFF
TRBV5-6	CASSLGAPHEQFF
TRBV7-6	CASSLGTGRTDTQYF
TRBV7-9	CASSFGTSSTDTQYF
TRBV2	CASRIRGQETQYF
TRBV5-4	CASSPPGLQNNEQFF
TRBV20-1	CSARDPRRADYGYTF
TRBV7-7	CASSLSTLTAEQFF
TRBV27	CASSLEGGYETQYF
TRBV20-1	CSAPDRGPDTQYF
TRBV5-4	CASRGEGQQYNEQFF
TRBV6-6	CASSYPSSGSPYNEQFF
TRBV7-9	CASSSGLAKMDEQFF
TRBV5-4	CASSSEGGRSEAFF
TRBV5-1	CASSPETDSYEQYF
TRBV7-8	CASRLIVSGRGKETQYF
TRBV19	CASSIGSYNEQFF
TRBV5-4	CASSLVPTGEQFF
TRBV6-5	CASSYSEGSHQPQHF
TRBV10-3	CAISDGQGYFF
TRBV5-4	CASSPWTVQETQYF
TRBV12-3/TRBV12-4	CASSLGQVNTEAFF
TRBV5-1	CASIGYTEAFF
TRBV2	CASSEVVTASGSPLHF
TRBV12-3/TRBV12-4	CASSPGDRDTEAFF
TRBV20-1	CSARAEQSYSNQPQHF
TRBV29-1	CSVQKGASGTQYF
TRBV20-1	CSAAPRQLHYGYTF
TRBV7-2	CASSRGTYRSYNEQFF
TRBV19	CASSTTTGVGYTF
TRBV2	CASSEIGLEANEKLFF
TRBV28	CASDQDASYNEQFF
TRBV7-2	CASSLARGDRVINEQFF
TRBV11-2	CASSSLQGRNEQFF
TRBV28	CASSLRLGNTQYF
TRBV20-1	CSARQVGGELFF
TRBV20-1	CSARDRDRGWNTEAFF
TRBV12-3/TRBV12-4	CASSPWGGSSYNEQFF
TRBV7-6	CASSSTVLPHQETQYF
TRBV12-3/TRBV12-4	CASSVGRLSNQPQHF
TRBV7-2	CASSPSGGYTF
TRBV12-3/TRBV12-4	CASSFRQGARNEQFF
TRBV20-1	CSASLGPTDTQYF